These 30 T cell receptor beta chains originate from one sample sequenced in a study of T cells in Graves' hyperthyroidism and ophthalmopathy. It was RNA transcripts that yielded the amplified TCR beta CDR3 regions. The HTBI primer set drove a first-round RT-PCR of the TCR CDR3. MiXCR, applied by TCRdb to the multiplex PCR reads, yields one record per CDR3 protein. The sample has 340,000 or so distinct CDR3 sequences, about 21% seen once; the top ten hold over 45%. Sample: blood. The source is a woman aged 45-59 years with Graves' hyperthyroidism.

The table lists this clonotype with many counts. The rearrangement joins TRBV6-6 to TRBJ2-1; unclear D gene. The germline V gene encodes CDR1 MNHNY and CDR2 SVGAGI (reference sequence). V lost 0 bases and J lost 8, with 8 bases in between. CDR3 length equals 13 residues. CDR3 coding DNA: TGTGCCAGCAGTTACTCGAAAGGATATGAGCAGTTCTTC. This encodes CASSYSKGYEQFF.

Remarks on this clonotype: A read error may explain this, as a much larger clone is one base away. The V and J genes are TRBV12-3 or TRBV12-4 and TRBJ2-5; 8 bases match TRBD1. The J call may be in error: the DNA end matches TRBJ2-1 better. The CDR3 runs to 14 residues. The CDR3: CASSVGTGFVTQFF. The CDR3 nucleotides are TGTGCCAGCAGTGTAGGGACAGGTTTTGTGACCCAGTTCTTC.

This clonotype has a count of ten or more. J is TRBJ2-3 and V is TRBV20-1, with D perhaps given as TRBD1 or TRBD2 (6 bases each). The CDR3 contains 15 residues. Germline values: CDR1 DFQATT, CDR2 SNEGSKA (reference sequence). V was clipped by 0 bases and J by 8 bases, with 18 bases between them. The CDR3 DNA reads as TGCAGTGCTAGAGATTGGAGTGGAGGGGGTGGTACGCAGTATTTT. This gives the protein CSARDWSGGGGTQYF.

This clonotype was found many times. J is TRBJ2-7 and V is TRBV10-3, with 10 bases aligning to TRBD2. Germline lookup yields CDR1 ENHRY and CDR2 SYGVKD. The V gene end was trimmed by 5 bases and the J gene end by 4 bases; junction bases not matched to a gene: 5. The CDR3 sequence is 14 residues long. This CDR3 reads CAISPSGSGYEQYF. The CDR3 DNA reads TGTGCCATCAGTCCTAGCGGGAGTGGTTACGAGCAGTACTTC.

This clonotype was counted ten times or more. The chain employs TRBV15 and TRBJ2-7; TRBD1 might be the D (6 bases). Per germline, CDR1 LNHNV and CDR2 YYDKDF (reference sequence). CDR3 length equals 14 residues. V lost 1 base and J lost 4, with 11 bases in between. CDR3 loop: CATSRGGTTYEQYF. The DNA of the CDR3 is TGTGCCACCAGCAGAGGGGGGACAACTTACGAGCAGTACTTC.

The chain links TRBV9 to TRBJ1-1, with D tentatively TRBD1 (6 bases). Germline CDR1 SGDLS, CDR2 YYNGEE. The CDR3 totals 21 residues. V dropped 3 bases and J dropped 2 bases, with 32 bases sitting between them. The CDR3 protein is CASSGLGGNLGSAGPNTEAFF. The CDR3 DNA follows: TGTGCCAGCAGCGGGCTCGGGGGCAACCTCGGCTCCGCGGGACCCAACACTGAAGCTTTCTTT.

This chain uses TRBV27 with TRBJ1-5; 11 bases are shared with TRBD1. Germline values: CDR1 MNHEY, CDR2 SMNVEV (reference sequence). The CDR3 has 19 amino acids. After removal of 2 bases from V and 0 bases from J, the junction contained 9 bases not matched to a gene. CDR3 in amino acids: CASSLSPGTGGDSNQPQHF. DNA of the CDR3: TGTGCCAGCAGTTTAAGCCCCGGGACAGGGGGAGATAGCAATCAGCCCCAGCATTTT.

The chain joins TRBV19 to TRBJ2-7; D is perhaps TRBD2 (6 bases). Trimming left V 4 bases short and J 2 bases short, with 9 bases between. The CDR3 covers 13 residues. Germline V lookup: CDR1 LNHDA, CDR2 SQIVND (reference sequence). The CDR3 is CASSNGEAYEQYF. In DNA, the CDR3 is TGTGCCAGTAGTAACGGGGAGGCCTACGAGCAGTACTTC.

This clonotype was found many times. The rearrangement links TRBV28 to TRBJ1-2, with 11 bases identical to TRBD1. Germline values: CDR1 MDHEN, CDR2 SYDVKM. The CDR3 has 13 amino acids. V lost 6 bases and J lost 6; bases outside the gene matches: 3. This CDR3 reads CASRGTGGNGYTF. In DNA form, the CDR3 reads TGTGCCAGCAGAGGGACAGGGGGAAATGGCTACACCTTC.

This clonotype was seen a handful of times. This may come from a read error, since a much larger clone is one base off. V usage is TRBV12-3 or TRBV12-4 and J usage is TRBJ2-2; TRBD1 agrees at 9 bases. This CDR3 contains 13 residues. V was pared by 8 bases and J by 5 bases, with 3 bases of the junction left unmatched. The CDR3 DNA sequence: TGTGCCAGCGGCGGGACAGGGACCGGGGAGCTGTTTTTT. Translating gives CASGGTGTGELFF.

This clonotype was recorded at least ten times. This rearrangement joins TRBV28 to TRBJ2-1; no firm D call. CDR1 MDHEN and CDR2 SYDVKM come from the germline V gene. The CDR3 sequence is 11 residues long. V shed 5 bases and J shed 9 bases, with 8 bases lying between them. For the CDR3, the DNA is TGTGCCAGCAGTCCCCGGGTTGAGCAGTTCTTC. Amino acids: CASSPRVEQFF.

The rearrangement joins TRBV2 to TRBJ1-2, with unresolved D. CDR1 is SNHLY and CDR2 is FYNNEI in the germline V gene. The CDR3 spans 13 residues. Trimming took off 0 bases at V and 5 bases at J, with 7 bases between the two ends. CDR3 in DNA: TGTGCCAGCAGTGAAGCCTTCGATTATGGCTACACCTTC. Encoded protein: CASSEAFDYGYTF. Using reference TRBV2 and TRBJ1-2 for the parts outside the CDR3, the full variable domain is EPEVTQTPSHQVTQMGQEVILRCVPISNHLYFYWYRQILGQKVEFLVSFYNNEISEKSEIFDDQFSVERPDGSNFTLKIRSTKLEDSAMYFCASSEAFDYGYTFGSGTRLTVV.

This clonotype came up many times. The chain combines TRBV30 with TRBJ1-1; D is unclear. CDR3 length: 12 residues. The germline V and J ends were trimmed by 4 bases and 1 base, with 7 bases remaining between them. Germline values: CDR1 GTSNPN, CDR2 SVGIG (reference sequence). The CDR3 spells CAWTLENTEAFF. CDR3 coding DNA: TGTGCCTGGACCCTGGAGAACACTGAAGCTTTCTTT.

This clonotype was recorded at least ten times. The V call is TRBV30, the J call TRBJ1-6; 9 bases map to TRBD1. Germline-derived CDR1 and CDR2 are GTSNPN and SVGIG (reference sequence). Trimming at V came to 5 bases and at J to 7 bases, leaving 3 bases not matched to a gene. The CDR3 loop spans 13 amino acids. For the CDR3, the DNA is TGTGCCTGGGTACAGGGGGCCAATTCACCCCTCCACTTT. Encoded protein: CAWVQGANSPLHF.

In regard to this clonotype: A much larger clonotype is one base distant, so this may be a read error. CDR3 amino acids: CATSTLAGGRNEQFF. In DNA form, the CDR3 reads TGTGCCACCAGTACCTTAGCGGGAGGGCGGAATGAGCAGTTCTTC. The chain employs TRBV10-3 and TRBJ2-1; TRBD2 agrees at 11 bases. CDR1 is ENHRY and CDR2 is SYGVKD in the germline V gene. The length of the CDR3 is 15 residues.

Here the CDR3 reads CASSSTGQGAAGELFF. The CDR3, as DNA: TGTGCCAGCAGCTCCACGGGACAGGGGGCCGCCGGGGAGCTGTTTTTT. The V and J genes are TRBV7-2 and TRBJ2-2; 12 nucleotides line up with TRBD1. CDR3 length equals 16 residues. Germline CDR1 reads SGHTA; CDR2 reads FQGNSA. V lost 4 bases to trimming and J lost 6 bases; unmatched junction nucleotides: 6.

This clonotype occurred many times. The V call is TRBV11-2, the J call TRBJ2-1; 12 positions agree with TRBD2. Losses at the gene ends were 7 bases for V and 4 bases for J; bases not matched to a gene: 14. Germline V gene data show CDR1 as SGHAT and CDR2 as FQNNGV. CDR3 length: 18 amino acids. This CDR3 is CASKPGQRTSGAYNEQFF. Here the CDR3 DNA reads TGTGCCAGCAAACCGGGACAGAGGACTAGCGGGGCTTACAATGAGCAGTTCTTC.

Only a few counts were recorded for this clonotype. The chain couples TRBV5-1 to TRBJ2-3, with TRBD1 matching 12 bases. Germline values: CDR1 SGHRS, CDR2 YFSETQ. The ends lost 4 bases at V and 5 bases at J; junction bases unmatched: 5. The CDR3 has 15 amino acids. CDR3 sequence: CASSLGQGARDTQYF. The CDR3 bases are TGCGCCAGCAGCCTGGGACAGGGGGCACGAGATACGCAGTATTTT.

V gene TRBV6-1 combines with J gene TRBJ1-2; D remains ambiguous. Trimming pared 4 bases from V and 1 base from J, leaving 10 bases between. CDR3 size: 14 residues. The V gene's germline CDR1 is MNHNS and CDR2 SASEGT. The CDR3 region has the DNA TGTGCCAGCAGTGGCAACCCGGGTAACTATGGCTACACCTTC. Its protein is CASSGNPGNYGYTF.

This clonotype was observed many times. J is TRBJ2-2 and V is TRBV7-9; 7 positions agree with TRBD2. Losses at the gene ends were 5 bases for V and 5 bases for J; bases not matched to a gene: 8. This CDR3 contains 15 residues. The germline gives CDR1 SEHNR, CDR2 FQNEAQ (reference sequence). CDR3 residues: CASSPGSGRTGELFF. Here the CDR3 DNA reads TGTGCCAGCAGCCCGGGTAGCGGGCGGACCGGGGAGCTGTTTTTT.

In its sample, this clonotype was seen many times. V usage is TRBV12-3 or TRBV12-4 and J usage is TRBJ2-3, with D possibly being TRBD1 (5 bases). The CDR3 consists of 13 residues. V was pared by 3 bases and J by 3 bases, with 7 bases between. The CDR3 nucleotides read TGTGCCAGCAGTTTTAAGGGGACAGATACGCAGTATTTT. As protein: CASSFKGTDTQYF.

Ten or more counts support this clonotype. This chain connects TRBV7-2 to TRBJ2-4; D is unclear. The CDR3 is 15 residues long. Germline lookup yields CDR1 SGHTA and CDR2 FQGNSA. Trimming removed 1 base at V and 6 bases at J, with 13 bases between. CDR3 sequence reads: CASSLGRPVGNIQYF. The DNA of the CDR3 is TGTGCCAGCAGCTTAGGTCGCCCGGTGGGAAACATTCAGTACTTC.

V gene TRBV6-2 or TRBV6-3 combines with J gene TRBJ2-1; perhaps TRBD2 as D (7 bases). The ends were cut back, 6 bases at V and 8 bases at J, with 14 bases in the middle. Germline V gene data show CDR1 as MNHEY and CDR2 as SVGEGT. The CDR3 is 13 residues long. CDR3 sequence: CASRGGPKYEQFF. The CDR3 DNA is TGTGCCAGCAGGGGGGGGCCCAAGTATGAGCAGTTCTTC.

The CDR3, as DNA: TGTGCCAGCAGCTGGCTTGCGGCCCTGAACACTGAAGCTTTCTTT. Its protein product is CASSWLAALNTEAFF. The chain combines TRBV7-2 with TRBJ1-1; D is unclear. Looked up from germline, CDR1 is SGHTA and CDR2 is FQGNSA. The ends were cut back, 4 bases at V and 0 bases at J, with 12 bases in the middle. The CDR3 has 15 residues.

The chain couples TRBV24-1 to TRBJ2-1; 7 positions match TRBD1. V lost 3 bases and J lost 2; bases outside the gene matches: 3. Germline V gives CDR1 KGHDR, CDR2 SFDVKD. The CDR3 has 15 residues. The CDR3 protein is CATSDKQGAYNEQFF. CDR3 nucleotide sequence: TGTGCCACCAGTGATAAGCAGGGGGCCTACAATGAGCAGTTCTTC.

This clonotype was found a few times. CDR3 region: CASSYSLANYGYTF. The CDR3, as DNA: TGTGCCAGCAGTTACTCGTTGGCTAACTATGGCTACACCTTC. The V and J genes are TRBV6-2 or TRBV6-3 and TRBJ1-2; D is uncertain. Germline CDR1 MNHEY, CDR2 SVGEGT. The CDR3 extends over 14 amino acids. V lost 0 bases and J 0 bases, leaving 5 bases between the germline ends.

The CDR3 DNA reads as TGTGCCAGCAGTGACTCTTTAGGACAGGGGGATTACTATGGCTACACCTTC. Protein: CASSDSLGQGDYYGYTF. The chain links TRBV6-4 to TRBJ1-2; 10 bases are a match to TRBD1. Looked up from germline, CDR1 is MRHNA and CDR2 is SNTAGT. Losses at the gene ends were 0 bases for V and 3 bases for J; bases not matched to a gene: 7. This CDR3 region has 17 residues.

The chain is built from TRBV3-1 and TRBJ2-2; D is unclear. The CDR3 spans 16 residues. Germline CDR1 LGHDT, CDR2 YNNKEL (reference sequence). V shed 2 bases and J shed 8 bases, with 18 bases lying between them. CDR3 region: CASSQFARQAWGELFF. The CDR3, as DNA: TGTGCCAGCAGCCAATTTGCGCGGCAAGCGTGGGGGGAGCTGTTTTTT.

This clonotype was observed many times. The chain has TRBV27 and TRBJ2-1; a possible D gene is TRBD1 (5 bases). The germline gives CDR1 MNHEY, CDR2 SMNVEV (reference sequence). The V end lost 6 bases, the J end lost 5 bases, and 20 bases lay between the germline ends. The CDR3 sequence is 16 residues long. CDR3 coding DNA: TGTGCCAGCAGCCCAAGGGCAGGGATTCGGGACAATGAGCAGTTCTTC. Its protein is CASSPRAGIRDNEQFF.

This clonotype has more than one count but fewer than ten. This chain connects TRBV5-4 to TRBJ2-7; D may be TRBD2 (6 bases). Trimming stripped 3 bases from V and 3 bases from J, with 16 bases between. The germline CDR1 and CDR2 sequences are SGHNT and YYREEE (reference sequence). The CDR3 consists of 15 residues. Here the CDR3 reads CASSSEAGLDYEQYF. The CDR3 region has the DNA TGTGCCAGCAGCTCTGAAGCGGGTCTGGACTACGAGCAGTACTTC.